This T cell receptor (beta chain) was documented in a study of human T cells and chemical hapten exposure. Study-level information: Minor volume differences among pooled libraries chiefly drove per-sample TCR yield variation.

It was unfractionated whole blood from which total RNA was extracted. The CDR3 totals 13 residues. With V trimmed by 7 bases and J by 6 bases, 6 bases remained unmatched. Germline loops: CDR1 SGHRS, CDR2 YFSETQ. Comment on this clonotype: Its antigen remains unidentified.

Findings and limits, study-wide: Among TCRs, those above 1 in 1000 frequency were unaffected by DPC sensitization.

Attachment of unique molecular identifiers to individual cDNA molecules was performed in the library. Original analysis: With a range of about 23,224 to 700,000, the median per sample was roughly 95,000 TCRs. TCRdb passed the 5' RACE reads through MiXCR, listing each CDR3 protein once. TCRdb, not the original authors, processed these V and J calls. The profile shows about 80,000 distinct CDR3 sequences, 6% to 8.5% of them singletons. The TCR originated in a male donor in good health. The rearrangement joins TRBV5-1 to TRBJ2-3; TRBD1 matches 9 bases. The CDR3 DNA reads TGCGCCAGCTATTCACAGGGGGCTGATACGCAGTATTTT. This encodes CASYSQGADTQYF. Full variable domain (outside the CDR3, taken from reference TRBV5-1 and TRBJ2-3): KAGVTQTPRYLIKTRGQQVTLSCSPISGHRSVSWYQQTPGQGLQFLFEYFSETQRNKGNFPGRFSGRQFSNSRSEMNVSTLELGDSALYLCASYSQGADTQYFGPGTRLTVL.